This T cell receptor (beta chain) was recorded in a study of blood T cell repertoires in COVID-19. In the study overall: Sample material is recorded as cDNA or gDNA derived from T cells, B-cell-depleted T cells, or PBMCs.

This clone was seen only once. The method was immunoSEQ multiplex PCR; TCRdb's version includes in-frame clones alone and lacks a portion of them. Here the sample spans about 170,000 clones, more than 65% being singletons. The CDR3 runs 14 residues. Germline values: CDR1 LGHNA, CDR2 YSLEER. V was shortened by 0 bases and J by 2 bases, with 8 bases between the two germline ends. This clonotype was sampled from a man between 65 and 85 years old with active or convalescent COVID-19. J is TRBJ2-7 and V is TRBV4-3, with D perhaps TRBD2 (5 bases). The sequenced sample was peripheral blood. The CDR3 region has the DNA TGCGCCAGCAGCCAAGATACGGGGACCTACGAGCAGTACTTC. Its translation: CASSQDTGTYEQYF.